This paragraph reports one T cell receptor (beta chain). This clone's antigen is unknown. No quality values exist for individual bases; no much larger clone is one base distant. Spanning cysteine to phenylalanine, the CDR3 consists of 14 amino acids. The retained sequence is limited to the CDR3, 42 bases, with the frame set at the first base. V gives up 1 base and J gives up 4 bases, and the segment between their germline ends measures 13 bases. CDR1 and CDR2, looked up from the germline V gene (reference sequence), are GTSNPN and SVGIG. Read against the paper, the sample's treatment or condition label means: in vitro stimulation with specific CMV peptide epitopes to enrich CMV-specific T cells. The data originate from a study of T cell repertoires in cytomegalovirus infection (dated by TCRdb to between 2019 and 2020). A note on the overall study: Alongside well-studied HLA-B-restricted epitopes, the peptide stimulations were aimed at recently identified HLA-C-restricted CMV epitopes, whose presentation resists viral immunomodulation. Donor HLA type was relevant to the analysis, as public TCR beta signatures indicated carriage of CMV infection together with the matching HLA type. Study-level results and caveats: In both this cohort and an independent approximately 350-donor cohort, the cumulative frequency of public TCR beta family members distinguished carriers of CMV infection plus the relevant HLA type. In the ex vivo response, HLA-C-restricted CMV-specific TCR beta clonotypes were dominant, and in two of eight donors the single most frequent clonotype came from this HLA-C-restricted group.

Reads for this sample came from an Illumina HiSeq 1500. The public reads were reprocessed in TCRdb via fastp at Q25 and MiXCR, keeping in-frame beta chains. Each entry is one CDR3 protein sequence, shown with its most common DNA and genes. The sample table lists around 300,000 distinct CDR3 sequences, roughly a fifth of them with a count of one. About 20% of the sample lies in the top ten. The source material was cultured PBMCs, sampled from culture after CMV antigen stimulation. This TCR was sampled from a human donor in good health (CMV status not recorded). Some clones in this sample may be carry-over from other donors' samples. Recombination connected TRBV30 to TRBJ1-2, with no confident D gene call. The nucleotides read TGTGCCTGGAGTGAACTACTGGGTCTCTATGGCTACACCTTC. Its amino acids are CAWSELLGLYGYTF.